Shown below are 13 T cell receptor beta chains from a single sample sequenced in a study of patients and donors after allogeneic stem cell transplantation. TCRdb processed the RT-PCR reads anew with MiXCR; each CDR3 protein has one entry. The sample contains some 880,000 distinct CDR3 sequences, roughly 18% of which appear only once. Sequencing was performed on blood, either unsorted or a sorted T cell fraction (not recorded which). The receptors were gathered from a human donor who was either an allogeneic HSCT recipient or a stem cell or donor lymphocyte infusion donor (not recorded which). It is not recorded whose cells these are; they may come from a transplant donor.

The CDR3 DNA reads as TGTGCCAGCAGCGTACTAGCGGGAGTATACAATGAGCAGTTCTTC. Its protein is CASSVLAGVYNEQFF. The rearrangement links TRBV3-1 to TRBJ2-1; the match to TRBD2 covers 11 bases. This CDR3 has 15 amino acids. Germline values: CDR1 LGHDT, CDR2 YNNKEL (reference sequence). V lost 5 bases, J lost 4 bases, and 4 bases stayed unmatched.

This clonotype was seen a few times. The chain employs TRBV5-1 and TRBJ2-5, with 11 bases aligning to TRBD2. The CDR3 sequence is 15 residues long. Germline V lookup: CDR1 SGHRS, CDR2 YFSETQ. V gave up 5 bases and J gave up 2 bases; unmatched junction bases: 5. This CDR3 reads CASRLAGAGQETQYF. Written as DNA, the CDR3 is TGCGCCAGCAGACTAGCGGGAGCGGGACAAGAGACCCAGTACTTC.

The chain joins TRBV10-3 to TRBJ1-1; no clear D. This CDR3 comprises 13 residues. CDR1 is ENHRY, CDR2 SYGVKD, per germline. Trimming cost V 10 bases and J 1 base, with 13 bases left between them. CDR3 nucleotides: TGTGCCACATTTTCGACGGAGAACACTGAAGCTTTCTTT. Protein: CATFSTENTEAFF.

This clonotype was detected only a few times. The CDR3 spells CASSFTGGNVEAFF. Here the CDR3 DNA reads TGTGCCAGCAGTTTTACAGGGGGAAACGTCGAAGCTTTCTTT. The chain couples TRBV12-3 or TRBV12-4 to TRBJ1-1; 8 bases match TRBD1. V lost 3 bases to trimming and J lost 8 bases; unmatched junction nucleotides: 8. This CDR3 region has 14 residues.

V gene TRBV20-1 combines with J gene TRBJ1-1; possibly TRBD1 for D (5 bases). V gave up 3 bases and J gave up 0 bases, with 14 bases separating them. This CDR3 region has 15 residues. CDR1 and CDR2 from the germline V gene are DFQATT and SNEGSKA (reference sequence). CDR3 loop: CSARPGSRVNTEAFF. CDR3 bases: TGCAGTGCTAGGCCAGGCAGCAGGGTGAACACTGAAGCTTTCTTT.

This clonotype has just a few counts. The rearrangement uses TRBV20-1 and TRBJ1-1; no definite D call. Germline CDR1 is DFQATT and CDR2 is SNEGSKA (reference sequence). The CDR3 is 15 amino acids. The V end lost 2 bases, the J end lost 0 bases, and 13 bases lay between the germline ends. As DNA, the CDR3 is TGCAGTGCTAGAATGGGGAGAGGGCTGAACACTGAAGCTTTCTTT. This encodes CSARMGRGLNTEAFF.

This clonotype came up many times. The chain joins TRBV9 to TRBJ2-1, with D perhaps matching TRBD2 (5 bases). V lost 2 bases and J lost 8, with 5 bases in between. This CDR3 region has 11 residues. Germline CDR1 and CDR2: SGDLS and YYNGEE. CDR3 sequence reads: CASSVGDEQFF. The CDR3 nucleotides are TGTGCCAGCAGCGTCGGGGATGAGCAGTTCTTC.

This clonotype was recorded a few times. The gene calls are TRBV20-1 and TRBJ2-5, with D perhaps TRBD1 (5 bases). The germline V and J ends were trimmed by 4 bases and 5 bases, with 11 bases remaining between them. The CDR3 has 12 amino acids. Germline CDR1 DFQATT, CDR2 SNEGSKA (reference sequence). The CDR3 bases are TGCAGTGCTACCAGGGTTAGGGAGACCCAGTACTTC. Amino acid sequence: CSATRVRETQYF.

The chain is built from TRBV30 and TRBJ1-3; possible D gene TRBD1, 6 bases. The CDR3 extends over 20 amino acids. V dropped 0 bases and J dropped 2 bases, with 26 bases sitting between them. Germline assignment: CDR1 GTSNPN and CDR2 SVGIG (reference sequence). In DNA, the CDR3 is TGTGCCTGGAGTGTACCGCAGGGCACAGGGAGATCGGTGCCTGGAAACACCATATATTTT. It specifies CAWSVPQGTGRSVPGNTIYF.

The chain joins TRBV4-2 to TRBJ1-5; tentatively, D is TRBD1 (5 bases). CDR1 and CDR2 from the germline V gene are LGHNA and YNFKEQ. V was clipped by 1 base and J by 4 bases, with 11 bases between them. The CDR3 loop spans 15 amino acids. The CDR3 here is CASSQGGQTNQPQHF. DNA of the CDR3: TGTGCCAGCAGCCAAGGGGGCCAGACAAATCAGCCCCAGCATTTT.

This clonotype has just a few counts. The chain recombines TRBV29-1 with TRBJ2-3, with D possibly matching TRBD1 (6 bases). This CDR3 region has 12 residues. The germline CDR1 and CDR2 sequences are SQVTM and ANQGSEA. The CDR3 DNA reads as TGCACCATGACAGGTAGCACAGATACGCAGTATTTT. Encoded protein: CTMTGSTDTQYF.

The table lists this clonotype with a few counts. The V call is TRBV9, the J call TRBJ2-5; 10 nucleotides line up with TRBD2. The CDR3 has 15 residues. After removal of 3 bases from V and 5 bases from J, the junction contained 7 bases not matched to a gene. Germline CDR1 SGDLS, CDR2 YYNGEE. CDR3 region: CASSEAGGTLETQYF. The CDR3 DNA reads as TGTGCCAGCAGCGAAGCGGGGGGGACTTTGGAGACCCAGTACTTC.

The chain carries TRBV27 and TRBJ2-1, with D tentatively TRBD2 (5 bases). From germline, CDR1 is MNHEY and CDR2 SMNVEV (reference sequence). This CDR3 contains 17 residues. V dropped 5 bases and J dropped 6 bases, with 23 bases sitting between them. DNA of the CDR3: TGTGCCAGCAGTCCCACCTCGGGCCCGACGGGGTCCAATGAGCAGTTCTTC. Protein sequence: CASSPTSGPTGSNEQFF.